A selection of T cell receptor beta chains follows, all from one sample in a study of neurological immune-mediated disorders. Using its own MiXCR run on the 5' RACE reads, TCRdb lists one record per CDR3 protein. The table records around 46,000 distinct CDR3 sequences, under 2% of them present only once. Material: PBMCs. These receptors came from a woman in her forties with multiple sclerosis. CDR3s include the opening cysteine and the closing phenylalanine or tryptophan. The D gene is left open where the match is weak. Clone sizes are shown as once, few or many counts, or a class when the clone is expanded.

.	TRBV6-6	TRBJ2-3	15	many	TGTGCCAGCAGCTCCCCCTCGTACGCGGCAGATACGCAGTATTTT	CASSSPSYAADTQYF
.	TRBV19	TRBJ1-1	17	many	TGTGCCAGTAGCCCTTTAGTCGTAACAGGAGCGAACACTGAAGCTTTCTTT	CASSPLVVTGANTEAFF
.	TRBV7-9	TRBJ2-6	16	many	TGTGCCAGCCCCAGGGGGGGCCTTCCTGGGGCCAACGTCCTGACTTTC	CASPRGGLPGANVLTF
.	TRBV7-9	TRBJ2-7	15	many	TGTGCCAGCAGCTTAGGAGGGCAGGGGCCCTACGAGCAGTACTTC	CASSLGGQGPYEQYF
TRBD2	TRBV20-1	TRBJ2-1	16	many	TGCAGTGCTATCCACGGACTAGCGGGACAACTCAATGAGCAGTTCTTC	CSAIHGLAGQLNEQFF
TRBD1	TRBV20-1	TRBJ1-1	13	many	TGCAGTGCCGGAAGACAGGGAGTCCCTGAAGCTTTCTTT	CSAGRQGVPEAFF
.	TRBV7-9	TRBJ2-2	14	many	TGTGCCAGCAGCTTACGTTCGAACACCGGGGAGCTGTTTTTT	CASSLRSNTGELFF
.	TRBV5-1	TRBJ1-4	16	many	TGCGCCAGCAGACCAGACAGATCCGCAACTAATGAAAAACTGTTTTTT	CASRPDRSATNEKLFF
TRBD1	TRBV5-6	TRBJ2-1	13	many	TGTGCCAGCAGCTGGGGACAGGAGGGTGAGCAGTTCTTC	CASSWGQEGEQFF
.	TRBV20-1	TRBJ2-7	14	many	TGCAGTGCTAGAGCCAGGCGGGGAGCCTACGAGCAGTACTTC	CSARARRGAYEQYF
.	TRBV9	TRBJ1-1	12	many	TGTGCCAGCAGCGTAGACGACACTGAAGCTTTCTTT	CASSVDDTEAFF
.	TRBV5-1	TRBJ1-4	14	many	TGCGCCAGCAGCCCTTCGGGACGGAATGAAAAACTGTTTTTT	CASSPSGRNEKLFF
TRBD1	TRBV5-1	TRBJ1-4	14	many	TGCGCCAGCAGCACGGGACAGGGAAGTGAAAAACTGTTTTTT	CASSTGQGSEKLFF
.	TRBV12-3/TRBV12-4	TRBJ2-7	14	many	TGTGCCAGCAGTTTCAGTCACGGGGGAGAGGAGCAGTACTTC	CASSFSHGGEEQYF
.	TRBV29-1	TRBJ1-1	14	many	TGCAGCGTTGATGGGACACCCGGGGCCACTGAAGCTTTCTTT	CSVDGTPGATEAFF
TRBD1	TRBV7-9	TRBJ2-7	13	many	TGTGCCAGCAGGAGAGGGGGCATGAACGAGCAGTACTTC	CASRRGGMNEQYF
TRBD1	TRBV7-9	TRBJ2-7	16	many	TGTGCCAGCAGCTTATGGGGACAGGGGAATCCCTACGAGCAGTACTTC	CASSLWGQGNPYEQYF